This entry lists 20 T cell receptor beta chains sequenced from one sample in a study of T cell clonality in common variable immunodeficiency. Produced via immunoSEQ multiplex PCR; TCRdb's table is partial and in-frame only. The data show 35,000 to 50,000 clones, with none appearing a single time. The sample comprised peripheral blood mononuclear cells. Receptors were obtained from a person aged 18-70 years in good health.

This clone has at least ten counts. The read ends 3 residues shy of where the CDR3 ends; the end is completed using the germline J gene. The chain is built from TRBV6-1 and TRBJ2-7; D is ambiguous. This CDR3 has 11 residues. V lost 3 bases, J lost 4 bases, and 4 bases lay in between. Germline values: CDR1 MNHNS, CDR2 SASEGT. CDR3 sequence reads: CASSDLYEQYF. The DNA read from the CDR3 is TGTGCCAGCAGTGACTTATACGAG.

This clone was found many times. Read coverage stops 3 residues before the CDR3 terminus; the germline J gene supplies the remainder. The V gene is TRBV20-1, the J gene TRBJ2-3, with 7 bases identical to TRBD2. V shed 3 bases and J 0 bases; nucleotides not matched to a gene: 6. The germline CDR1 and CDR2 sequences are DFQATT and SNEGSKA (reference sequence). The CDR3 sequence is 15 residues long. The CDR3 bases that were read are TGCAGTGCTAGCTCTGTGCGGGGGAGCACAGATACG. This codes for CSASSVRGSTDT. The CDR3 in its entirety is CSASSVRGSTDTQYF.

This clone came up a few times. The read halts 3 residues ahead of the CDR3 end, with the missing end drawn from the germline J gene. The chain joins TRBV19 to TRBJ2-2, with TRBD1 as a possible D gene (5 bases). The CDR3 covers 14 residues. Germline CDR1 reads LNHDA; CDR2 reads SQIVND (reference sequence). Trimming left V 7 bases short and J 2 bases short, with 11 bases between. The CDR3 region is CASNRQGNTGELFF. Partial CDR3 DNA: TGTGCCAGTAACCGGCAGGGCAACACCGGGGAG.

This clone was counted many times. Read coverage stops 3 residues before the CDR3 terminus; the germline J gene supplies the remainder. This chain links TRBV7-8 with TRBJ1-1; TRBD1 is a possible D gene (6 bases). There are 15 residues in the CDR3. V was clipped by 5 bases and J by 0 bases, with 13 bases between them. The germline V gene has CDR1 SGHVS and CDR2 FQNEAQ. The CDR3 spells CASSPDRLLNTEAFF. The sequenced CDR3 bases are TGTGCCAGCAGCCCGGACAGACTCCTGAACACTGAA. Full variable domain (remainder filled in from reference TRBV7-8 and TRBJ1-1): GAGVSQSPRYKVAKRGQDVALRCDPISGHVSLFWYQQALGQGPEFLTYFQNEAQLDKSGLPSDRFFAERPEGSVSTLKIQRTQQEDSAVYLCASSPDRLLNTEAFFGQGTRLTVV.

This clone has at least ten counts. The sequence runs out 3 residues before the end of the CDR3; the remainder is reconstructed from the germline J gene. The rearrangement joins TRBV27 to TRBJ1-1, with D uncertain. This CDR3 contains 14 residues. V lost 2 bases and J lost 1, with 8 bases in between. CDR1 is MNHEY and CDR2 is SMNVEV in the germline V gene (reference sequence). CDR3 DNA (partial): TGTGCCAGCAGTTTAATCGCCGGGAACACTGAA. Its protein is CASSLIAGNTE. The CDR3 in its entirety is CASSLIAGNTEAFF.

This clone has ten or more counts. The CDR3 end lies 3 residues beyond the end of the read and is filled in from the germline J gene. This chain uses TRBV9 with TRBJ1-2, with D perhaps matching TRBD1 (6 bases). The CDR3 covers 13 residues. Per germline, CDR1 SGDLS and CDR2 YYNGEE. Trimming stripped 4 bases from V and 7 bases from J, with 14 bases between. The CDR3 bases that were read are TGTGCCAGCAGCCCCTATTCAGGGGCTGGC. Protein sequence: CASSPYSGAG. The whole CDR3 sequence reads CASSPYSGAGYTF.

At least ten counts were recorded for this clone. The junction and the germline gene differ at one end; a read error may be behind it. The read gets to within 3 residues of the CDR3 end, and the germline J gene fills in the rest. The chain carries TRBV11-2 and TRBJ2-7; 7 bases align to TRBD1. The CDR3 has 14 residues. The germline gives CDR1 SGHAT, CDR2 FQNNGV. The CDR3 is CASRRTGTSDEQYF. The CDR3 bases that were read are TGTGCCAGCAGACGGACAGGTACCTCCGACGAG.

This clone was found many times. The CDR3 end lies 3 residues beyond the end of the read and is filled in from the germline J gene. The rearrangement joins TRBV7-3 to TRBJ2-1; 7 nucleotides agree with TRBD2. Germline-derived CDR1 and CDR2 are SGHTA and FQGTGA. The CDR3 sequence is 22 residues long. With 1 base clipped from V and 4 bases from J, the junction kept 25 bases outside the gene matches. CDR3 residues: CASSLREMKNYGVGTTYNEQFF. The covered CDR3 bases are TGTGCCAGCAGCTTAAGAGAGATGAAAAACTATGGGGTCGGGACTACATACAATGAG.

This clone was seen ten or more times. The DNA ends 3 residues before the CDR3 does, and the rest of the CDR3 is filled in from the germline J gene. The chain couples TRBV7-6 to TRBJ2-2; 7 bases are shared with TRBD1. This CDR3 is built from 15 residues. V dropped 5 bases and J dropped 4; count of bases not matched to a gene: 7. Germline loops: CDR1 SGHVS, CDR2 FNYEAQ. CDR3 region: CASSQDRSATGELFF. The covered CDR3 bases are TGTGCCAGCAGCCAGGACAGGTCTGCCACCGGGGAG.

This clone was counted at least ten times. The CDR3 end falls 3 residues outside the read, so it is completed with the germline J gene. The rearrangement joins TRBV20-1 to TRBJ2-3; no definite D call. The V gene lost 5 bases and the J gene lost 3 bases, with 6 bases spanning the gap. CDR3 length: 11 amino acids. Germline V gene lookup returns CDR1 DFQATT and CDR2 SNEGSKA (reference sequence). CDR3 region: CSALGTDTQYF. The DNA read from the CDR3 is TGCAGTGCTTTAGGGACAGATACG.

This clone was picked up many times. Read sequence stops 3 residues before the CDR3 end, and the germline J gene provides the missing end. The J gene is TRBJ2-5, the V gene TRBV18; possible D gene TRBD1, 5 bases. There are 14 residues in the CDR3. From germline, CDR1 is KGHSH and CDR2 LQKENI. V was clipped by 2 bases and J by 1 base, with 8 bases between them. The CDR3 sequence: CASSPVTVQETQYF. The sequenced CDR3 bases are TGTGCCAGCTCACCAGTGACAGTCCAAGAGACC.

This clone was seen repeatedly, ten times or more. The read halts 3 residues ahead of the CDR3 end, with the missing end drawn from the germline J gene. The chain uses TRBV20-1 and TRBJ1-4; TRBD1 is a possible D gene (6 bases). The CDR3 consists of 14 residues. In germline, CDR1 is DFQATT, CDR2 SNEGSKA (reference sequence). V gave up 0 bases and J gave up 7 bases, with 12 bases separating them. The part of the CDR3 DNA that was read is TGCAGTGCTAGAGATCGAAAGGGGGTTGAAAAA. It specifies CSARDRKGVEK. The CDR3 in full is CSARDRKGVEKLFF.

The CDR3 DNA, read in part, is TGTGCCAGCACCTCACGGGCAGGGGCCGAG. It is translated as CASTSRAGAE. The entire CDR3 reads CASTSRAGAEQYF. This chain links TRBV27 with TRBJ2-7; the D gene is possibly TRBD1 (6 bases). The read comes to an end 3 residues before the CDR3 does, leaving the germline J gene to fill in the end. Germline CDR1 is MNHEY and CDR2 is SMNVEV (reference sequence). The CDR3 runs to 13 residues. Deletions cut 7 bases from V and 6 bases from J, with 16 bases between.

This clone was detected ten times or more. The read falls 3 residues short of the CDR3 end, and the missing part is taken from the germline J gene. This sequence joins TRBV4-2 and TRBJ2-2; 7 nucleotides line up with TRBD2. Germline lookup yields CDR1 LGHNA and CDR2 YNFKEQ. The CDR3 loop spans 17 amino acids. V lost 1 base to trimming and J lost 3 bases; unmatched junction nucleotides: 8. This CDR3 is CASSQGRAGAYTGELFF. The sequenced CDR3 bases are TGTGCCAGCAGCCAAGGTCGGGCGGGAGCTTACACCGGGGAG.

This clone showed up many times. Read sequence stops 3 residues before the CDR3 end, and the germline J gene provides the missing end. The V gene is TRBV6-2 or TRBV6-3, the J gene TRBJ2-2; D possibly corresponds to TRBD1 (5 bases). CDR3 size: 13 residues. Trimming cost V 1 base and J 7 bases, with 7 bases left between them. Germline CDR1 reads MNHEY; CDR2 reads SVGEGT. CDR3 sequence reads: CASSYWGDGELFF. Incomplete CDR3 DNA: TGTGCCAGCAGTTACTGGGGCGACGGGGAG.

This clone was picked up many times. The CDR3 goes on 3 residues after the read ends, and that part is filled in from the germline J gene. This chain links TRBV30 with TRBJ1-6; TRBD1 matches at 9 bases. Germline V gives CDR1 GTSNPN, CDR2 SVGIG (reference sequence). The J segment lost 8 bases and the V segment lost 2 bases, leaving 7 bases of the junction unmatched. CDR3 length equals 15 residues. CDR3 bases read: TGTGCCTGGAGTCCACCGGGACAGGGATATTCACCC. Translating gives CAWSPPGQGYSP. The full CDR3 is CAWSPPGQGYSPLHF.

This clone was picked up many times. The read ends 3 residues early relative to the CDR3; the germline J gene fills the gap. This rearrangement joins TRBV6-2 or TRBV6-3 to TRBJ1-2; possible D gene TRBD1, 6 bases. CDR3 length: 14 amino acids. CDR1 and CDR2 (germline): MNHEY, SVGEGT. Deletions cut 6 bases from V and 4 bases from J, with 15 bases between. The CDR3 loop is CASRPTGKLYGYTF. The CDR3 bases that were read are TGTGCCAGCAGACCTACAGGGAAACTCTATGGC.

This clone has at least ten counts. The read ends 3 residues shy of where the CDR3 ends; the end is completed using the germline J gene. This rearrangement joins TRBV11-1 to TRBJ2-5; 8 bases map to TRBD2. Germline CDR1 and CDR2: SGHAT and FQDESV (reference sequence). V trimming: 4 bases; J trimming: 2 bases; junction bases outside the gene matches: 6. This CDR3 is 15 amino acids long. The CDR3 is CASSSELADQETQYF. CDR3 DNA, as far as it was read: TGTGCCAGCAGCTCGGAACTAGCGGATCAAGAGACC.

This clone was seen ten or more times. The read ends 3 residues early relative to the CDR3; the germline J gene fills the gap. The chain recombines TRBV5-1 with TRBJ1-1; 7 bases are shared with TRBD1. The CDR3 has 14 amino acids. The junction had 8 bases not matched to a gene; V was cut back by 5 bases and J by 4 bases. CDR1 and CDR2 from the germline V gene are SGHRS and YFSETQ. The chain's CDR3 is CASRLAGGGTEAFF. CDR3 DNA, as far as it was read: TGCGCCAGCAGACTCGCAGGGGGTGGCACTGAA.

There are many counts of this clone. The read gets to within 3 residues of the CDR3 end, and the germline J gene fills in the rest. The V call is TRBV29-1, the J call TRBJ1-4, with 8 nucleotides matching TRBD1. CDR3 length: 14 residues. Germline values: CDR1 SQVTM, CDR2 ANQGSEA. The J segment lost 3 bases and the V segment lost 5 bases, leaving 5 bases of the junction unmatched. CDR3 sequence: CSVTTGVANEKLFF. The part of the CDR3 DNA that was read is TGCAGCGTTACGACAGGGGTTGCTAATGAAAAA.